This T cell receptor (beta chain) was identified in a study of identical twins. Comments on this clonotype: Antigen: not known.

Study-level results: Compared with models, monozygotic twins showed more out-of-frame TCR alpha sharing. Out-of-frame alpha sequences common to twins exhibited an excess of low generation probability.

Healthy Caucasians supplied all donations. A universal primer binding site was introduced by template switching. The final cDNA contained unique molecular identifiers. A single record per CDR3 protein comes from TCRdb applying MiXCR to the 5' RACE reads. The profile covers around 550,000 distinct CDR3 sequences, with 13% to 15% appearing a single time and around 0.48% taken by the ten largest. The germline gives CDR1 KGHDR, CDR2 SFDVKD. The CDR3 has 16 amino acids. The V gene end was trimmed by 2 bases and the J gene end by 5 bases; junction bases not matched to a gene: 8. These sequences were also reported in another study, on yellow fever vaccine responses in identical twins.

The sequencing sample was made of CD4+ T cells sorted from blood. V is TRBV24-1 and J is TRBJ2-1, with TRBD1 identical over 7 bases. The sequence was collected from a woman aged 18-29 years in good health. CDR3 in DNA: TGTGCCACCAGTGATTCCCCGAGGACAGGCCACAATGAGCAGTTCTTC. Translating it yields CATSDSPRTGHNEQFF.